This TCR beta chain was identified in a study of T cell repertoires in cytomegalovirus infection. This CDR3 has 18 amino acids. Germline V gene sequence: CDR1 MGHRA, CDR2 YSYEKL. Each CDR3 protein is one row after TCRdb ran MiXCR on the reads. The sample lists some 940,000 distinct CDR3 sequences, 31% seen once, with around an eighth in the top ten. A word on this clonotype: No antigen is known for it. An end of the junction does not agree with germline; a read error may underlie this.

This sequence originates from a human donor in good health (CMV status not recorded). Some clones in this sample may be carry-over from other donors' samples. This sample comprised cultured CD8+ T cells from PBMCs, obtained from culture after CMV antigen stimulation. J is TRBJ2-1 and V is TRBV4-1; 12 bases are a match to TRBD1. CDR3 protein: CASSQDFFRDRGPDEQFF. The CDR3 nucleotides read TGTGCCAGCAGCCAAGATTTTTTTCGGGACAGGGGGCCAGATGAGCAGTTCTTC.